Following are 31 T cell receptor beta chains from one sample sequenced in a study of T-cell reconstitution after alpha-beta-depleted transplantation in children. It was with unique molecular identifiers that the TCRbeta library was prepared. TCRdb called the PCR reads again in MiXCR, with one record for every CDR3 protein. The sample yields around 250,000 distinct CDR3 sequences, around 9.6% seen once. The sample consisted of PBMCs from the stem cell graft donor, taken from the stem cell graft. The receptors were sampled from a human donor who donated a stem cell graft to a child with SCID.

The sample holds many counts of this clonotype. This chain links TRBV19 with TRBJ2-3; TRBD1 agrees at 7 bases. V lost 4 bases and J lost 2; bases outside the gene matches: 3. Germline CDR1 is LNHDA and CDR2 is SQIVND (reference sequence). This CDR3 has 14 amino acids. CDR3 nucleotides: TGTGCCAGTAGTAGGGGGACAGTCACAGATACGCAGTATTTT. Translated, it gives CASSRGTVTDTQYF.

This clonotype was picked up a small number of times. The CDR3, as DNA: TGTGCCAGCAGCTTGGTCGAGGGAACACTCCCACCCTATACGCAGTATTTT. This encodes CASSLVEGTLPPYTQYF. The rearrangement links TRBV5-5 to TRBJ2-3; D might be TRBD2 (5 bases). There are 17 residues in the CDR3. Trimming removed 0 bases at V and 7 bases at J, with 21 bases between. Germline V lookup: CDR1 SGHKS, CDR2 YYEKEE (reference sequence).

This clonotype was counted many times. The V call is TRBV7-2, the J call TRBJ2-5, with unresolved D. This CDR3 is 13 amino acids long. Trimming shortened V by 3 bases and J by 1 base, and 6 bases separated the two germline ends. Germline V gene sequence: CDR1 SGHTA, CDR2 FQGNSA. CDR3 in amino acids: CASSFLRQETQYF. DNA for the CDR3: TGTGCCAGCAGCTTCCTCCGCCAAGAGACCCAGTACTTC.

The chain recombines TRBV4-1 with TRBJ1-1; a possible D gene is TRBD1 (5 bases). This CDR3 spans 15 amino acids. Germline assignment: CDR1 MGHRA and CDR2 YSYEKL. V was trimmed by 3 bases and J by 2 bases, leaving 13 bases between them. CDR3: CASSQLKGTNTEAFF. In nucleotides, the CDR3 is TGCGCCAGCAGCCAGTTAAAGGGGACTAACACTGAAGCTTTCTTT.

This clonotype appeared a few times. The CDR3, as DNA: TGCAGTGCCATTAACAGAGCAAACATGAACACTGAAGCTTTCTTT. Encoded protein: CSAINRANMNTEAFF. V and J are TRBV20-1 and TRBJ1-1; no clear D gene. The germline V gene has CDR1 DFQATT and CDR2 SNEGSKA (reference sequence). The CDR3 is 15 amino acids. V shed 6 bases and J shed 0 bases, with 17 bases lying between them.

Only a few counts were recorded for this clonotype. The V and J genes are TRBV4-1 and TRBJ2-4; no firm D call. Trimming pared 3 bases from V and 1 base from J, leaving 10 bases between. The CDR3 is 15 amino acids. Germline values: CDR1 MGHRA, CDR2 YSYEKL. The CDR3 DNA follows: TGCGCCAGCAGCCATGGTATACTGGCCAAAAACATTCAGTACTTC. This codes for CASSHGILAKNIQYF.

The chain employs TRBV3-1 and TRBJ2-5, with 8 nucleotides matching TRBD2. The CDR3 loop spans 17 amino acids. Germline V lookup: CDR1 LGHDT, CDR2 YNNKEL (reference sequence). Trimming cost V 4 bases and J 1 base; bases outside gene matches: 11. In nucleotides, the CDR3 is TGTGCCAGCAGCCCTTCCAGGCGGGGGGCCGGCCAAGAGACCCAGTACTTC. Its protein product is CASSPSRRGAGQETQYF.

This clonotype was detected a few times. J is TRBJ2-3 and V is TRBV7-3; TRBD2 might be the D (6 bases). The CDR3 totals 14 residues. Per the germline V gene, CDR1 is SGHTA and CDR2 is FQGTGA. Trimming left V 5 bases short and J 6 bases short, with 15 bases between. CDR3 nucleotides: TGTGCCAGCAGCCCAACCGGGACTTCGGATACGCAGTATTTT. Residues: CASSPTGTSDTQYF. Full variable domain (outside the CDR3, taken from reference TRBV7-3 and TRBJ2-3): GAGVSQTPSNKVTEKGKYVELRCDPISGHTALYWYRQSLGQGPEFLIYFQGTGAADDSGLPNDRFFAVRPEGSVSTLKIQRTERGDSAVYLCASSPTGTSDTQYFGPGTRLTVL.

This clonotype was counted many times. The chain links TRBV5-1 to TRBJ1-1; possible D gene TRBD1, 6 bases. Germline assignment: CDR1 SGHRS and CDR2 YFSETQ. CDR3 length equals 15 residues. The V end was cut by 0 bases, the J end by 1 base, with 10 bases between. CDR3: CASSLVLGQNTEAFF. The DNA for the CDR3 is TGCGCCAGCAGCTTGGTTCTGGGACAGAACACTGAAGCTTTCTTT. Full variable domain (outside the CDR3, taken from reference TRBV5-1 and TRBJ1-1): KAGVTQTPRYLIKTRGQQVTLSCSPISGHRSVSWYQQTPGQGLQFLFEYFSETQRNKGNFPGRFSGRQFSNSRSEMNVSTLELGDSALYLCASSLVLGQNTEAFFGQGTRLTVV.

This clonotype came up a few times. This chain uses TRBV7-9 with TRBJ1-1; 7 bases agree with TRBD1. The V gene end was trimmed by 3 bases and the J gene end by 0 bases; junction bases not matched to a gene: 7. Germline V gene lookup returns CDR1 SEHNR and CDR2 FQNEAQ (reference sequence). CDR3 length equals 16 residues. DNA for the CDR3: TGTGCCAGCAGCTTGGTCGGGGACAGCATGAACACTGAAGCTTTCTTT. Its protein product is CASSLVGDSMNTEAFF.

This clonotype was picked up a small number of times. V is TRBV12-3 or TRBV12-4 and J is TRBJ1-2; D call uncertain. V was pared by 5 bases and J by 4 bases, with 17 bases between. This CDR3 is 15 amino acids long. CDR3 nucleotides: TGTGCCAGCAGTCCACTCAGAAAGGCGTCCTATGGCTACACCTTC. Protein product: CASSPLRKASYGYTF.

This clonotype has at least ten counts. The CDR3 sequence: CASSSTDSYEQYF. The CDR3 DNA reads as TGTGCCAGCAGTTCGACGGACTCCTACGAGCAGTACTTC. V and J are TRBV6-5 and TRBJ2-7, with D unclear. Trimming removed 4 bases from V and 0 bases from J, with 7 bases in between. The length of the CDR3 is 13 residues. The germline gives CDR1 MNHEY, CDR2 SVGAGI.

Only a few counts were recorded for this clonotype. The CDR3 sequence is CAISESETRSSYEQYF. The DNA of the CDR3 is TGTGCCATCAGTGAGTCGGAAACTCGGAGTTCCTACGAGCAGTACTTC. This chain connects TRBV10-3 to TRBJ2-7; no clear D. The CDR3 spans 16 residues. CDR1 and CDR2 (germline): ENHRY, SYGVKD. V shed 0 bases and J shed 1 base, with 13 bases lying between them.

The chain joins TRBV4-2 to TRBJ2-2, with TRBD1 matching over 11 bases. J was trimmed by 0 bases and V by 6 bases; bases with no gene match: 12. The CDR3 runs to 19 residues. CDR1 and CDR2 from the germline V gene are LGHNA and YNFKEQ. The chain's CDR3 is CASSIRGQGGFANTGELFF. The CDR3 nucleotides read TGTGCCAGCAGTATAAGGGGACAGGGGGGGTTCGCGAACACCGGGGAGCTGTTTTTT.

CDR3 nucleotide sequence: TGCGCCAGCAGCTTGGCCTCGCCGAGCTCCTACAATGAGCAGTTCTTC. Translation: CASSLASPSSYNEQFF. The rearrangement uses TRBV5-1 and TRBJ2-1; no clear D gene. Germline lookup yields CDR1 SGHRS and CDR2 YFSETQ. The CDR3 loop spans 16 amino acids. The V end lost 0 bases, the J end lost 0 bases, and 10 bases lay between the germline ends.

The chain is built from TRBV5-1 and TRBJ2-7; possibly TRBD2 for D (7 bases). Between the trimmed V and J ends, which lost 4 bases and 0 bases, there was a span of 20 bases. This CDR3 contains 17 residues. CDR1 SGHRS and CDR2 YFSETQ come from the germline V gene. For the CDR3, the DNA is TGCGCCAGCAGCGTGATCCCGAACGGGGGGCCCTCCTACGAGCAGTACTTC. This sequence encodes CASSVIPNGGPSYEQYF.

In its sample, this clonotype was seen a few times. The rearrangement links TRBV5-1 to TRBJ2-2; D is undetermined. This CDR3 is 17 amino acids long. Germline assignment: CDR1 SGHRS and CDR2 YFSETQ. Trimming left V 0 bases short and J 3 bases short, with 15 bases between. CDR3 nucleotides: TGCGCCAGCAGCTTGGTGGCCGTTAGGGATCACACCGGGGAGCTGTTTTTT. The encoded protein is CASSLVAVRDHTGELFF.

The chain has TRBV7-3 and TRBJ2-1; perhaps D is TRBD1 or TRBD2 (6 bases each). V dropped 5 bases and J dropped 2 bases, with 13 bases sitting between them. Germline CDR1 is SGHTA and CDR2 is FQGTGA. This CDR3 has 15 amino acids. CDR3 sequence reads: CASSQRGDPYNEQFF. CDR3 DNA: TGTGCCAGCAGCCAAAGGGGGGACCCCTACAATGAGCAGTTCTTC. The full variable domain, its missing parts supplied by reference TRBV7-3 and TRBJ2-1, is GAGVSQTPSNKVTEKGKYVELRCDPISGHTALYWYRQSLGQGPEFLIYFQGTGAADDSGLPNDRFFAVRPEGSVSTLKIQRTERGDSAVYLCASSQRGDPYNEQFFGPGTRLTVL.

The genes are TRBV20-1 and TRBJ2-5; no clear D. Germline-derived CDR1 and CDR2 are DFQATT and SNEGSKA (reference sequence). The CDR3 is made up of 13 amino acids. V was pared by 3 bases and J by 4 bases, with 12 bases between. As DNA, the CDR3 is TGCAGTGCTAGTAAACGAGGCGGAGAGACCCAGTACTTC. Translating it yields CSASKRGGETQYF.

This clonotype was seen only a few times. The chain couples TRBV6-1 to TRBJ1-5, with D possibly TRBD1 on 5 matching bases. Germline V gene data show CDR1 as MNHNS and CDR2 as SASEGT. Deletions cut 6 bases from V and 7 bases from J, with 16 bases between. This CDR3 contains 14 residues. The CDR3 DNA reads as TGTGCCAGCAGAGCCGACAGCACTCCCCAGCCCCAGCATTTT. Protein sequence: CASRADSTPQPQHF.

This clonotype was picked up a small number of times. The chain has TRBV5-1 and TRBJ2-1, with 8 bases lining up with TRBD2. The CDR3 has 15 residues. V trimming: 9 bases; J trimming: 7 bases; junction bases outside the gene matches: 15. Germline assignment: CDR1 SGHRS and CDR2 YFSETQ. CDR3 sequence (DNA): TGCGCCACCCAAGACCCTGGGACTAGAGGAAATGAGCAGTTCTTC. Translating gives CATQDPGTRGNEQFF.

This clonotype was counted many times. This sequence joins TRBV4-1 and TRBJ1-5; TRBD1 is a possible D gene (6 bases). Trimming left V 3 bases short and J 4 bases short, with 13 bases between. This CDR3 is 15 amino acids long. Germline V gene sequence: CDR1 MGHRA, CDR2 YSYEKL. CDR3: CASSHAGTINQPQHF. The CDR3 DNA is TGCGCCAGCAGCCATGCCGGGACAATAAATCAGCCCCAGCATTTT.

The table lists this clonotype with many counts. This chain uses TRBV12-3 or TRBV12-4 with TRBJ2-3; 8 positions match TRBD2. The CDR3 runs to 16 residues. Germline trimming cut 5 bases from V and 5 bases from J; bases unmatched to any gene: 12. CDR3: CASSASPGGPVDTQYF. The CDR3 DNA follows: TGTGCCAGCAGTGCTTCCCCGGGGGGGCCTGTAGATACGCAGTATTTT.

This clonotype was observed a few times. The genes are TRBV4-1 and TRBJ2-7; D gene unclear. Germline V gene lookup returns CDR1 MGHRA and CDR2 YSYEKL. This CDR3 is 15 amino acids long. Trimming took off 3 bases at V and 3 bases at J, with 15 bases between the two ends. Here the CDR3 DNA reads TGCGCCAGCAGCCAGGACCCGGGTCCCTTCTACGAGCAGTACTTC. This gives the protein CASSQDPGPFYEQYF.

This chain links TRBV3-1 with TRBJ2-3; 12 nucleotides line up with TRBD2. The CDR3 totals 14 residues. After removal of 4 bases from V and 11 bases from J, the junction contained 7 bases not matched to a gene. Germline-derived CDR1 and CDR2 are LGHDT and YNNKEL (reference sequence). In DNA, the CDR3 is TGTGCCAGCAGCCTCGGACTAGCGGGGAAGGGGCAGTATTTT. It translates to CASSLGLAGKGQYF.

The chain recombines TRBV14 with TRBJ2-2; no definite D call. The CDR3 covers 13 residues. The germline CDR1 and CDR2 sequences are SGHDN and FVKESK. Trimming took off 0 bases at V and 9 bases at J, with 8 bases between the two ends. The CDR3 DNA follows: TGTGCCAGCAGCCAAGAAGGGCGCCGGGAGCTGTTTTTT. Amino acids: CASSQEGRRELFF.

The chain uses TRBV3-1 and TRBJ2-1, with 8 bases matching TRBD1. CDR1 is LGHDT and CDR2 is YNNKEL in the germline V gene (reference sequence). The CDR3 runs to 15 residues. With V trimmed by 3 bases and J by 8 bases, 9 bases remained unmatched. CDR3 bases: TGTGCCAGCAGCCAGGAATCAGACAGGGGTGATGAGCAGTTCTTC. As protein: CASSQESDRGDEQFF.

Note on this clonotype: A much larger clone differs from this one at a single base, so this may be a read error. Here the CDR3 DNA reads TGTGCCAGCAGCTTATGGACAGAAGGTAAGCAGTTCTTC. This translates into CASSLWTEGKQFF. The J gene is TRBJ2-1, the V gene TRBV7-3; tentatively, D is TRBD1 (6 bases). The CDR3 sequence is 13 residues long. CDR1 is SGHTA, CDR2 FQGTGA, per germline. Trimming took 2 bases from V and 11 from J, leaving 13 bases between them. The variable domain in full, with the rest retrieved from reference TRBV7-3 and TRBJ2-1, is GAGVSQTPSNKVTEKGKYVELRCDPISGHTALYWYRQSLGQGPEFLIYFQGTGAADDSGLPNDRFFAVRPEGSVSTLKIQRTERGDSAVYLCASSLWTEGKQFFGPGTRLTVL.

V usage is TRBV29-1 and J usage is TRBJ1-2; D is uncertain. V dropped 6 bases and J dropped 4 bases, with 15 bases sitting between them. There are 13 residues in the CDR3. Germline CDR1 and CDR2: SQVTM and ANQGSEA. The CDR3 spells CSVAEGRSYGYTF. In nucleotides, the CDR3 is TGCAGCGTGGCTGAGGGCAGGAGCTATGGCTACACCTTC. Supplemented by reference TRBV29-1 and TRBJ1-2, the full variable domain reads SAVISQKPSRDICQRGTSLTIQCQVDSQVTMMFWYRQQPGQSLTLIATANQGSEATYESGFVIDKFPISRPNLTFSTLTVSNMSPEDSSIYLCSVAEGRSYGYTFGSGTRLTVV.

This chain links TRBV11-2 with TRBJ2-1; D perhaps matches TRBD2 (5 bases). Germline V gene lookup returns CDR1 SGHAT and CDR2 FQNNGV. V lost 1 base to trimming and J lost 6 bases, with 19 bases between them. This CDR3 contains 17 residues. The CDR3 DNA sequence: TGTGCCAGCAGCTTAGTGGCAGGACTGACGACGGGCAATGAGCAGTTCTTC. Translated: CASSLVAGLTTGNEQFF.

The chain joins TRBV5-6 to TRBJ1-3; D is unresolved. The CDR3 totals 15 residues. V was pared by 5 bases and J by 5 bases, with 17 bases between. Per the germline V gene, CDR1 is SGHDT and CDR2 is YYEEEE. This CDR3 is CASRHAWAARNTIYF. CDR3 DNA: TGTGCCAGCAGACACGCCTGGGCGGCGAGAAACACCATATATTTT.